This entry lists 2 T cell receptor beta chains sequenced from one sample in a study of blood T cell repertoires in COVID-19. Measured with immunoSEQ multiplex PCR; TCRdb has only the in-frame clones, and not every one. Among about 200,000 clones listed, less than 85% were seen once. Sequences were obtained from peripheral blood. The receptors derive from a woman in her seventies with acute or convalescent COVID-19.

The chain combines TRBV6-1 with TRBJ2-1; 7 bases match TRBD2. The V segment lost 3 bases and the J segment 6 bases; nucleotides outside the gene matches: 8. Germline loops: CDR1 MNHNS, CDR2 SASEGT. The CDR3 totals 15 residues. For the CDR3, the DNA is TGTGCCAGCAGTGACGGTCCTAGCGGCCTCAATGAGCAGTTCTTC. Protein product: CASSDGPSGLNEQFF.

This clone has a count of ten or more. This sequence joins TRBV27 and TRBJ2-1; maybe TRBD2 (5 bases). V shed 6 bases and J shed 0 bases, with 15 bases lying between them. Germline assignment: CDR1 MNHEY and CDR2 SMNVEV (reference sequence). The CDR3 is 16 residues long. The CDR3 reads CASRPGSGSSYNEQFF. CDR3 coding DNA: TGTGCCAGCAGACCGGGAAGCGGCAGCTCCTACAATGAGCAGTTCTTC.